This T cell receptor beta chain emerged from a study of cytomegalovirus exposure and HLA in healthy donors. Study in general: Later, an analysis reported that the 110 or so validation repertoires had used the same platform as the approximately 720 first-cohort repertoires. Study-wide points: Most TCRs appeared rarely, but some public TCRs recurred in many donors. The classifier reportedly diagnosed cytomegalovirus status with high sensitivity and specificity. There were a few CMV-associated chains whose specificity for CMV antigens was confirmed in vitro.

V was clipped by 11 bases and J by 3 bases, with 21 bases between them. Per the germline V gene, CDR1 is SNHLY and CDR2 is FYNNEI. The CDR3 extends over 15 amino acids. Clones were read by immunoSEQ multiplex PCR, and TCRdb kept only the in-frame ones, dropping some. The table includes about 400,000 clones, just over 85% detected once. A remark on this clone: The antigen remains undetermined.

Sequenced sample: PBMCs. The receptor comes from a woman aged 18-30 years in good health and CMV-seronegative. The J gene is TRBJ2-3, the V gene TRBV2; D gene unclear. CDR3 sequence (DNA): TGTGCCGTACGGTCCTCCCAAACTGCTACAGATACGCAGTATTTT. As protein: CAVRSSQTATDTQYF.